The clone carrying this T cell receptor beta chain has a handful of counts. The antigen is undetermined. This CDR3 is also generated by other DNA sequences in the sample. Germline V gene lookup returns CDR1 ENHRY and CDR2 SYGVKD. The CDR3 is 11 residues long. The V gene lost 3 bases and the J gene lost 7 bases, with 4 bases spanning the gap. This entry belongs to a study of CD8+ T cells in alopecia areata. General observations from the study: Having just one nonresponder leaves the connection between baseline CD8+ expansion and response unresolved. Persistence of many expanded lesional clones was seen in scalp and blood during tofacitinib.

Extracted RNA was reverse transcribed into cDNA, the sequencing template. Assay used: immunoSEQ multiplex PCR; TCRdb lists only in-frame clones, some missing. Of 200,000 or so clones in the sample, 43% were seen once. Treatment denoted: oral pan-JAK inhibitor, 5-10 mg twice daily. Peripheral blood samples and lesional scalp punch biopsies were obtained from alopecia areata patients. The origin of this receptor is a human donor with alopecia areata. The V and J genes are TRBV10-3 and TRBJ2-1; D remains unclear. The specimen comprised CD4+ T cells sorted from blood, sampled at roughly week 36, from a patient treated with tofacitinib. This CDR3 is CAISERNEQFF. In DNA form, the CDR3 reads TGTGCCATCAGTGAACGTAATGAGCAGTTCTTC.